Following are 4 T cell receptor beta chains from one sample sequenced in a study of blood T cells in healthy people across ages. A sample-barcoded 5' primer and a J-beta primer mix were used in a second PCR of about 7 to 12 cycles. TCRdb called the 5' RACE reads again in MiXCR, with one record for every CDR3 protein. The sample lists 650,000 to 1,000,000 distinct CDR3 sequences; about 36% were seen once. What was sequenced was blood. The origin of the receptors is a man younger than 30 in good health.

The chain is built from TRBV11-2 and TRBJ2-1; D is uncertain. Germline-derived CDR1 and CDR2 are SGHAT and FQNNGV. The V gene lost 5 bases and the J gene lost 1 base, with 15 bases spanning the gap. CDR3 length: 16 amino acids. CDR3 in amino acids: CASSTTVQGSYNEQFF. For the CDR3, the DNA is TGTGCCAGCAGCACAACGGTCCAAGGATCCTACAATGAGCAGTTCTTC.

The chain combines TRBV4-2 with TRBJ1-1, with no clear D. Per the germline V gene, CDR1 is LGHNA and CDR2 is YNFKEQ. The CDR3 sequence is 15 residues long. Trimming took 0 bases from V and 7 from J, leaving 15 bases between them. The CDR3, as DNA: TGTGCCAGCAGCCAAGAGGCCTCTGGGCTCGGTGAAGCTTTCTTT. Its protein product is CASSQEASGLGEAFF.

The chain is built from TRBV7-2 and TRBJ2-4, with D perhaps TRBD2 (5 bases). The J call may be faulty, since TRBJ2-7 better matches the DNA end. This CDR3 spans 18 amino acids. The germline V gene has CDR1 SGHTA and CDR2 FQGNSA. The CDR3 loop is CASSSSYKLVGLSYEQYF. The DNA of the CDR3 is TGTGCCAGCAGCTCTTCATACAAACTAGTGGGCCTCTCCTACGAGCAGTACTTC.

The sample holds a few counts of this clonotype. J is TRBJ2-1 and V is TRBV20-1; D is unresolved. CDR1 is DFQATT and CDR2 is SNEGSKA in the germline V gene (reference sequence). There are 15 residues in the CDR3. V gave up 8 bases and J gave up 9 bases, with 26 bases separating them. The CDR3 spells CSPRRGISANSEQFF. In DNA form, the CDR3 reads TGCAGTCCCAGACGAGGCATATCGGCGAATAGTGAGCAGTTCTTC.